The T cell receptor beta chain described here comes from a study of cytomegalovirus exposure and HLA in healthy donors (dated by TCRdb to about 2017). Regarding the complete study: In an earlier analysis of approximately 640 of the donors, approximately 300 Gb of sequence data and 100 million or so unique TCR beta sequences from 150 million to 200 million T cells were reported. Along with the roughly 670-subject first cohort, a separate validation cohort of roughly 110 different subjects was used. An earlier analysis of nearly 600 of the donors applied high-throughput TCR beta sequencing to assess whether each TCR beta V gene segment acted as functional or pseudogenic. HLA typing covered class I and class II loci at four-digit resolution. Using immunosequencing, the study profiled T cell repertoires from around 680 subjects and related those repertoires to cytomegalovirus serostatus. The genetic ancestry cluster associated with self-reported Caucasian donors included around four fifths of the roughly 360 genotyped donors. The study aimed to test whether signatures of past pathogen exposure could be identified by cataloging public T cell receptors. All discovery cohort repertoires had been generated on a single sequencing platform. Alongside the repertoire data, information on donor age, sex, ethnicity and CMV serostatus was compiled. Among some 400 genotyped donors of the cohort, an average of roughly 230,000 unique TCR beta nucleotide sequences was sequenced per donor, of which roughly 18% were non-productive. An early release that covered some 630 HLA-typed donors contained about 290 gigabases of sequencing data and tens of millions of unique TCR sequences. The number of donors typed differed by locus, with roughly 620-640 for A, B, C, DRB1 and DQB1, approximately 500 for DQA1, 600 to 610 for DPA1, and some 470 for DPB1. The later analysis used no new phenotypic data to find candidate immune exposures, relying instead on TCR beta sequences and their occurrence across donors. A later genetic analysis used genome-wide SNP genotypes for about 65% of the 666 donors, treating that subset as a discovery cohort. Four to six DR-DQ haplotypes were handled as single units for association and clustering, since linkage in the cohort was strong. To predict cytomegalovirus infection status, the study brought together high-throughput TCR immunosequencing, statistical association of individual TCRs with disease status, and machine learning. A later analysis re-analyzed previously published TCR beta repertoires from roughly 630 donors and added high-resolution HLA genotyping to study TCR occurrence patterns.

Libraries were prepared through the immunoSEQ multiplex PCR assay. A mixture of 60 forward primers for TCR Vbeta segments and 13 reverse primers for TCR Jbeta segments was used in the multiplex PCR. The CDR3 region of rearranged TCR beta genes was amplified from genomic DNA by a multiplex PCR assay. Amplified TCR beta libraries were sequenced as 87-base-pair reads on the Illumina HiSeq System. On the study's bioinformatics: A later analysis counted 75 million to 100 million unique TCR beta chains across the 650 to 700 repertoires, and 10 million to 11 million of these chains were shared by at least two donors. A nearest-neighbor algorithm error-corrected the raw reads and collapsed the reads into unique sequences, merging closely related sequences to remove PCR and sequencing errors. Alignment of CDR3 sequences to IMGT reference sequences was used to assign V, D and J gene segments. For a sequence to be retained, a match of at least six nucleotides to both a V gene segment and a J gene segment was required. Rearrangements were called productive when the CDR3 lacked stop codons and stayed in frame with V and J; all others were non-productive. CDR3 was defined according to IMGT convention as the region running from the second conserved V-encoded cysteine to the conserved J-encoded phenylalanine. In an earlier analysis of around 600 of the donors, sequences lacking an unambiguous match to a single V gene segment were excluded. In an earlier analysis of 587 of the donors, a V segment was called functional when productive rearrangements were above 56.7%, and segregating when the standard deviation between donors exceeded 5%. A statistical classification framework was built for diagnosing cytomegalovirus status from the catalog of TCR beta chain sequences. In a later analysis, V and J genes were assigned by comparing TCR nucleotide sequences against IMGT/GENE-DB human TR gene sequences. Using the TCRdist pipeline, a later analysis assigned CDR3 sequences along with most-parsimonious VDJ recombination scenarios. In a later analysis, each TCR beta chain was defined by its CDR3 amino acid sequence together with its V-gene family, and reads lacking a unique V-gene family were excluded. In a later analysis, approximately 590 highly shared, low-generation-probability nucleotide sequences were removed to address suspected cross-contamination and a sequencing artifact. In a later analysis, a clonal expansion index for each public chain was calculated from normalized within-repertoire ranks of inferred template counts. In a later analysis, generation probabilities were computed with a VDJ recombination model fitted to out-of-frame rearrangements, and the resulting probabilities were checked against IGoR. In a later analysis, TCR-TCR, TCR-HLA and TCR-CMV co-occurrence was scored with hypergeometric tests, and a repertoire-size bias correction was applied to TCR pairs. To estimate false discovery rates, a later analysis permuted the HLA or CMV assignments 20 times. In a later analysis, co-occurring TCRs were grouped using DBSCAN, with TCRdist sequence similarity added in when clustering inside HLA-allele-positive subsets. Repertoires with fewer than 30,000 or more than 120,000 public chains, plus five repertoires with anomalous nucleotide sharing, were excluded from co-occurrence clustering. The source is immuneACCESS, and TCRdb retained only in-frame sequences with V and J called. Part of the clones is not carried over; for the studies checked, unresolved V genes explain less than half of this, and the remainder is unexplained. V and J calls plus clone size are reproduced from that table; the DNA served to infer D and trimming. The sample table records about 140,000 clones; roughly 79% of these occur just once. More than 0.75% of the sample is taken by the ten largest.

According to the germline V gene (reference sequence), CDR1 reads WNHNN and CDR2 reads SYGVQD. The CDR3 runs 14 amino acids, cysteine and phenylalanine included. The sequence is cut down to CDR3 DNA, 42 bases in frame from base 1. Compared with germline, V lacks 8 bases and J lacks 6 bases; bases without a gene match: 12. As concerns this clone: The target of this receptor is not known. Base qualities were left out, and no much larger clone turns up one base away.

The cohort was made up of 650 to 700 healthy bone marrow donors. All cohort members were sampled while nominally healthy, although unrecorded immune exposures were likely present. The donor tested CMV seronegative, placing the donor among the 350 or so seronegative members of the cohort. A peripheral blood sample was collected from each donor, and TCR beta sequencing was performed on peripheral blood mononuclear cells. Genomic DNA was extracted from the blood cell samples with the Qiagen DNeasy Blood Extraction Kit. Points the paper makes about the study in general: Only TCR beta chains were sequenced in this cohort, and the absence of alpha or paired-chain data limited detectable features. According to a later analysis, most CMV-associated TCR beta chains appeared to be HLA-restricted, and the HLA associations seemed to be driven largely by CMV exposure. Compared with the roughly 700-donor mean, donors in an Asian-associated ancestry cluster had fewer N-insertions in productive TCRs, according to a later genetic analysis. Because counts were too low, seventeen rarely observed V segments, including chromosome 9 orphons, were excluded from the earlier analysis of 587 of the donors. A later analysis reported that several top co-occurrence clusters appeared linked to parvovirus B19, influenza, CMV and Epstein-Barr virus. A later genetic analysis associated a missense DCLRE1C variant with V-gene and J-gene trimming of TCR beta chains, and an independent cohort replicated the association. A further reported finding was that TCR beta sequences accurately predicted the HLA-A and HLA-B alleles for most subjects in the first cohort. A total of about 150 TCR beta chains were listed by the study as associated with cytomegalovirus. A cluster of highly shared sequence variants was judged likely to represent a technical artifact of the sequencing pipeline. Some IMGT-functional V segments, including TRBV6-2 and TRBV6-3, could not be distinguished by the 87-base-pair reads and were therefore excluded. Because HLA typing was missing for some donors at each locus, association tests included only the typed subset. A later analysis found that HLA-associated TCR beta chains were more clonally expanded and had lower generation probabilities than equally common non-associated chains. The classifier was reported to diagnose cytomegalovirus status with high specificity and sensitivity in both the original cohort and the validation cohort. Immune exposure information for the cohort was limited to CMV serostatus. Linkage disequilibrium might explain the correlated functional status among segregating V segments, but an unknown experimental factor could not be ruled out. When HLA alleles, especially DR and DQ, strongly co-occurred, TCR associations were difficult to assign to individual alleles. While some public TCRs were present in many individuals, most TCR sequences turned up only very rarely across donors. At a false discovery rate of 0.05, a later analysis linked around 17,000 TCR beta sequences to specific HLA alleles. The authors suggested that the approach could potentially be extended to other disease states and immunological phenotypes. Presence/absence analyses assumed roughly uniform sequencing depth across donors, an assumption that may not hold. In a later analysis, TCR association rates were found to vary across HLA loci, with the most associated TCRs seen for DRB1 alleles and the fewest for HLA-C alleles. A few of the identified cytomegalovirus-associated TCR beta chains were confirmed in vitro to be specific for cytomegalovirus antigens. In an earlier analysis of some 540 of the donors, most TCR beta V segments appeared in productive rearrangements about 87% or about 30% of the time, broadly matching IMGT annotations.

This TCR derives from a man aged 18 to 29 in good health and CMV-seronegative. Sequencing was carried out using PBMCs. Recombination joined TRBV10-1 with TRBJ1-2; 7 junctional bases match TRBD1. The DNA sequence follows: TGCGCCAGCCCCCCCTGGCCAGGGGGGAATGGCTACACCTTC. Its protein product is CASPPWPGGNGYTF.